These 25 T cell receptor beta chains were sequenced from one sample in a study of shared clonotypes between healthy human individuals. CD45RO-negative cells were positively selected for CCR7, leaving out terminally differentiated effector memory CD45RA+ cells. This table comes from immunoSEQ multiplex PCR, and its TCRdb copy is limited to in-frame clones, with some not included. The sample includes roughly 2,000,000 clones, about 94% of them seen just once. The sequenced sample consisted of naive CD8+ T cells from PBMCs. The receptors stem from a man aged 18 to 29 in good health. Some clones in this sample may be carry-over from other donors' samples.

This chain joins TRBV19 and TRBJ2-7; weak D call: TRBD1 (6 bases). The V and J ends lost 4 bases and 4 bases respectively, with 14 bases between them. CDR3 length: 14 residues. CDR1 is LNHDA, CDR2 SQIVND, per germline (reference sequence). CDR3 region: CASSSRDNLYEQYF. Written as DNA, the CDR3 is TGTGCCAGTAGTAGTCGGGACAACCTATACGAGCAGTACTTC. The full variable domain, with the rest looked up from reference TRBV19 and TRBJ2-7, is DGGITQSPKYLFRKEGQNVTLSCEQNLNHDAMYWYRQDPGQGLRLIYYSQIVNDFQKGDIAEGYSVSREKKESFPLTVTSAQKNPTAFYLCASSSRDNLYEQYFGPGTRLTVT.

In its sample, this clone was seen once. The J gene is TRBJ2-7, the V gene TRBV29-1; a possible D gene is TRBD2 (6 bases). The germline V and J ends were trimmed by 0 bases and 3 bases, with 12 bases remaining between them. CDR3 length equals 14 residues. In germline, CDR1 is SQVTM, CDR2 ANQGSEA. Here the CDR3 reads CSVEDTGADYEQYF. DNA of the CDR3: TGCAGCGTTGAAGACACGGGAGCGGACTACGAGCAGTACTTC.

V and J are TRBV28 and TRBJ1-5; D is perhaps TRBD1 (5 bases). The germline CDR1 and CDR2 sequences are MDHEN and SYDVKM. The CDR3 runs 13 residues. The V gene lost 6 bases and the J gene lost 6 bases, with 12 bases spanning the gap. The CDR3 loop is CASRPRARQPQHF. CDR3 nucleotide sequence: TGTGCCAGCAGACCCAGGGCTCGTCAGCCCCAGCATTTT.

The V call is TRBV5-1, the J call TRBJ1-3; 8 nucleotides line up with TRBD1. V trimming: 3 bases; J trimming: 4 bases; junction bases outside the gene matches: 9. Germline CDR1 reads SGHRS; CDR2 reads YFSETQ. The CDR3 consists of 16 residues. The CDR3 DNA is TGCGCCAGCAGCTCTGGACAGGGAGCTTCCGGAAACACCATATATTTT. Protein: CASSSGQGASGNTIYF.

V is TRBV27 and J is TRBJ2-7; the D gene is possibly TRBD2 (6 bases). V was trimmed by 2 bases and J by 3 bases, leaving 11 bases between them. This CDR3 contains 14 residues. Germline values: CDR1 MNHEY, CDR2 SMNVEV (reference sequence). The chain's CDR3 is CASSLLTAGYEQYF. In DNA, the CDR3 is TGTGCCAGCAGTTTACTGACAGCGGGCTACGAGCAGTACTTC.

The V gene is TRBV7-3, the J gene TRBJ2-1; weak D call: TRBD2 (6 bases). Germline V CDR1 and CDR2: SGHTA, FQGTGA. This CDR3 contains 16 residues. With 5 bases removed from V and 1 base from J, the gap between germline ends came to 15 bases. CDR3 bases: TGTGCCAGCAGCCCAACGGCCGGGACTTCCTACAATGAGCAGTTCTTC. Its protein product is CASSPTAGTSYNEQFF.

The CDR3 is CASSLTLGTSVTDTQYF. The CDR3, as DNA: TGTGCCAGCAGCTTAACGCTAGGGACTAGCGTTACAGATACGCAGTATTTT. The genes are TRBV7-8 and TRBJ2-3; 10 bases align to TRBD2. The CDR3 totals 17 residues. Germline CDR1 and CDR2: SGHVS and FQNEAQ. J was trimmed by 3 bases and V by 2 bases; bases with no gene match: 8.

The V call is TRBV4-2, the J call TRBJ2-5, with D perhaps matching TRBD1 (5 bases). The DNA matches TRBJ2-7 better at its end, which makes the J call doubtful. CDR3 length equals 15 residues. CDR1 is LGHNA and CDR2 is YNFKEQ in the germline V gene. CDR3 residues: CASSQDAGPSYEQYF. Here the CDR3 DNA reads TGTGCCAGCAGCCAAGACGCAGGGCCTTCCTACGAGCAGTACTTC.

This chain joins TRBV10-2 and TRBJ1-5; 9 positions match TRBD1. Germline CDR1 is WSHSY and CDR2 is SAAADI. The CDR3 consists of 15 residues. The junction had 3 bases not matched to a gene; V was cut back by 2 bases and J by 4 bases. The CDR3 DNA follows: TGCGCCAGCAGTGAGCCCGGGACAGGGAATCAGCCCCAGCATTTT. This gives the protein CASSEPGTGNQPQHF.

The J gene is TRBJ2-1, the V gene TRBV5-1, with D tentatively TRBD1 or TRBD2 (6 bases each). Germline CDR1 is SGHRS and CDR2 is YFSETQ. Trimming cost V 5 bases and J 7 bases, with 19 bases left between them. The CDR3 runs to 15 residues. CDR3 in amino acids: CASRSDVGGGNEQFF. The CDR3 nucleotides are TGCGCCAGCAGATCCGACGTCGGAGGGGGAAATGAGCAGTTCTTC.

This chain links TRBV29-1 with TRBJ1-1; 7 positions agree with TRBD1. This CDR3 comprises 15 residues. Germline CDR1 is SQVTM and CDR2 is ANQGSEA. J gave up 1 base and V 4 bases, and 9 bases lay outside the gene matches. The DNA for the CDR3 is TGCAGCGTTGTGGGGAGGTACAGGGGGAACACTGAAGCTTTCTTT. Residues: CSVVGRYRGNTEAFF.

CDR3 nucleotides: TGCAGCGTAACCGCGGGGAGAAATGAGCAGTTCTTC. It encodes CSVTAGRNEQFF. This sequence joins TRBV29-1 and TRBJ2-1; maybe TRBD2 (6 bases). Trimming shortened V by 6 bases and J by 7 bases, and 13 bases separated the two germline ends. Germline CDR1 SQVTM, CDR2 ANQGSEA. CDR3 length equals 12 residues.

This chain joins TRBV2 and TRBJ1-5; D uncertain. Trimming took 3 bases from V and 7 from J, leaving 10 bases between them. Germline V gene lookup returns CDR1 SNHLY and CDR2 FYNNEI. CDR3 length: 13 amino acids. The CDR3 is CASSEVKGQPQHF. For the CDR3, the DNA is TGTGCCAGCAGTGAGGTAAAGGGACAGCCCCAGCATTTT.

V usage is TRBV15 and J usage is TRBJ2-1; TRBD2 aligns across 10 bases. With 1 base clipped from V and 5 bases from J, the junction kept 5 bases outside the gene matches. Per germline, CDR1 LNHNV and CDR2 YYDKDF (reference sequence). The CDR3 has 16 residues. The CDR3 DNA sequence: TGTGCCACCAGCAGAGGGGGTAGCGGGAGGCACAATGAGCAGTTCTTC. Protein sequence: CATSRGGSGRHNEQFF.

The V call is TRBV7-9, the J call TRBJ1-6; 9 bases match TRBD1. Trimming cost V 6 bases and J 10 bases; bases outside gene matches: 7. Germline assignment: CDR1 SEHNR and CDR2 FQNEAQ (reference sequence). The CDR3 runs to 14 residues. Here the CDR3 reads CASRTGTGTSPLHF. The CDR3 DNA reads as TGTGCCAGCAGGACCGGGACAGGGACATCACCCCTCCACTTT.

The chain has TRBV7-3 and TRBJ1-1; 9 bases are shared with TRBD1. CDR1 is SGHTA, CDR2 FQGTGA, per germline. The CDR3 length is 17 residues. V lost 2 bases, J lost 3 bases, and 10 bases stayed unmatched. The CDR3 sequence is CASSLAPMTGGHTEAFF. As DNA, the CDR3 is TGTGCCAGCAGCTTAGCACCGATGACAGGGGGACACACTGAAGCTTTCTTT.

V gene TRBV7-9 combines with J gene TRBJ1-1, with TRBD1 matching 11 bases. The germline V gene encodes CDR1 SEHNR and CDR2 FQNEAQ (reference sequence). J was trimmed by 1 base and V by 2 bases; bases with no gene match: 12. The CDR3 sequence is 19 residues long. CDR3 amino acids: CASSLQPGQGAEENTEAFF. The CDR3 region has the DNA TGTGCCAGCAGCTTACAACCCGGACAGGGGGCGGAGGAGAACACTGAAGCTTTCTTT.

This clone was counted a single time. The V and J genes are TRBV11-2 and TRBJ2-7; no clear D gene. This CDR3 has 13 amino acids. The germline V and J ends were trimmed by 6 bases and 5 bases, with 14 bases remaining between them. CDR1 is SGHAT and CDR2 is FQNNGV in the germline V gene. This CDR3 reads CASSKKNWDEQYF. The CDR3 DNA reads TGTGCCAGCAGTAAGAAAAACTGGGACGAGCAGTACTTC. Combining the CDR3 with reference TRBV11-2 and TRBJ2-7 gives the whole variable domain EAGVAQSPRYKIIEKRQSVAFWCNPISGHATLYWYQQILGQGPKLLIQFQNNGVVDDSQLPKDRFSAERLKGVDSTLKIQPAKLEDSAVYLCASSKKNWDEQYFGPGTRLTVT.

CDR3 sequence: CAWSDGNTQYF. The CDR3 DNA follows: TGTGCCTGGAGTGACGGCAATACGCAGTATTTT. The chain combines TRBV30 with TRBJ2-3; D remains ambiguous. V shed 1 base and J shed 7 bases, with 6 bases lying between them. Per the germline V gene, CDR1 is GTSNPN and CDR2 is SVGIG (reference sequence). The CDR3 runs to 11 residues.

This sequence joins TRBV25-1 and TRBJ2-5; D assignment may be TRBD1 or TRBD2 (5 bases each). The J call may be incorrect, as the DNA end agrees better with TRBJ2-7. This CDR3 is 16 amino acids long. Looked up from germline, CDR1 is MGHDK and CDR2 is SYGVNS. The CDR3 DNA reads as TGTGCCAGCAGTGATTCTCAAGGGGAGAACTTCTACGAGCAGTACTTC. Encoded protein: CASSDSQGENFYEQYF.

This chain uses TRBV5-1 with TRBJ2-7, with 13 bases matching TRBD2. The CDR3 has 15 residues. Germline-derived CDR1 and CDR2 are SGHRS and YFSETQ. V lost 4 bases, J lost 3 bases, and 4 bases stayed unmatched. The CDR3 bases are TGCGCCAGCAGCCGGACTAGCGGGAGTCTCTACGAGCAGTACTTC. Amino acids: CASSRTSGSLYEQYF.

J is TRBJ2-1 and V is TRBV6-5; D unresolved. V was clipped by 6 bases and J by 5 bases, with 17 bases between them. This CDR3 comprises 15 residues. Germline loops: CDR1 MNHEY, CDR2 SVGAGI. CDR3 in DNA: TGTGCCAGCAGCCACGGACCGGAAACGCACAATGAGCAGTTCTTC. The encoded protein is CASSHGPETHNEQFF.

The chain is built from TRBV9 and TRBJ2-5; D perhaps matches TRBD2 (5 bases). The germline CDR1 and CDR2 sequences are SGDLS and YYNGEE. The CDR3 sequence is 14 residues long. The ends were cut back, 3 bases at V and 5 bases at J, with 14 bases in the middle. The CDR3 region is CASSEGAPSETQYF. The CDR3 DNA is TGTGCCAGCAGCGAGGGAGCTCCCTCCGAGACCCAGTACTTC.

The chain couples TRBV19 to TRBJ1-2, with 7 bases that match TRBD1. CDR1 and CDR2 (germline): LNHDA, SQIVND (reference sequence). The CDR3 totals 15 residues. V lost 3 bases, J lost 3 bases, and 7 bases stayed unmatched. The CDR3 spells CASSIDRVSDYGYTF. CDR3 in DNA: TGTGCCAGTAGTATTGACAGGGTATCGGACTATGGCTACACCTTC.

V usage is TRBV25-1 and J usage is TRBJ1-6, with TRBD1 matching 7 bases. Germline V gives CDR1 MGHDK, CDR2 SYGVNS. V lost 3 bases and J lost 7; bases outside the gene matches: 6. The CDR3 consists of 15 residues. The CDR3 DNA reads as TGTGCCAGCAGTGATGACAGGGACTCGAATTCACCCCTCCACTTT. Its protein is CASSDDRDSNSPLHF. Combining the CDR3 with reference TRBV25-1 and TRBJ1-6 gives the whole variable domain EADIYQTPRYLVIGTGKKITLECSQTMGHDKMYWYQQDPGMELHLIHYSYGVNSTEKGDLSSESTVSRIRTEHFPLTLESARPSHTSQYLCASSDDRDSNSPLHFGNGTRLTVT.